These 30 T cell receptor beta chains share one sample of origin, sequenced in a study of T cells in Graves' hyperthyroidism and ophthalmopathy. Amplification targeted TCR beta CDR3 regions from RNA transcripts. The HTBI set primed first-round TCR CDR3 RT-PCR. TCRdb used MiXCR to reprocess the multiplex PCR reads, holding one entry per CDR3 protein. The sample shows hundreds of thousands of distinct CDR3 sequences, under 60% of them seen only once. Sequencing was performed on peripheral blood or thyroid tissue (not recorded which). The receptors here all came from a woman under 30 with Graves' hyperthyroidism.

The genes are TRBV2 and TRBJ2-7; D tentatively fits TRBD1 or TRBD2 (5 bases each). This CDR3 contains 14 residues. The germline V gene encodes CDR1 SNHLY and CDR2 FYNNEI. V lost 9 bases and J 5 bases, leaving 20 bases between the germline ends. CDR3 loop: CARAGTHCGHEQYF. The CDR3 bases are TGTGCCAGGGCCGGGACCCACTGCGGGCACGAGCAGTACTTC.

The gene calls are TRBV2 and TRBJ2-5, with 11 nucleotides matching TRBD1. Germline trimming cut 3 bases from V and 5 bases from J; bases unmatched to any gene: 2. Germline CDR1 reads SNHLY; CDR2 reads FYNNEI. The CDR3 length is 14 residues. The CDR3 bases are TGTGCCAGCAGTGAGGACAGGGGGCCCGAGACCCAGTACTTC. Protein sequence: CASSEDRGPETQYF.

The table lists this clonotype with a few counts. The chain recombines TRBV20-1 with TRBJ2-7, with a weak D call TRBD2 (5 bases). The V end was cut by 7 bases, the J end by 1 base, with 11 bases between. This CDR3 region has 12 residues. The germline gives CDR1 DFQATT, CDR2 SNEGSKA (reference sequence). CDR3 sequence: CSGTRGSYEQYF. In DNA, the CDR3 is TGCAGTGGCACTAGAGGATCCTACGAGCAGTACTTC.

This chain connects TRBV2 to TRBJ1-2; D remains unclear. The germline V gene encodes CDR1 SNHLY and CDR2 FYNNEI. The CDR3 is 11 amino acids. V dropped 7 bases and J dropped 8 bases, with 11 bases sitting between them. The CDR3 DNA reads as TGTGCCAGCACTTCCGGGATCGGCTACACCTTC. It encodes CASTSGIGYTF. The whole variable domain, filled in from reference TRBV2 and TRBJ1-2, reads EPEVTQTPSHQVTQMGQEVILRCVPISNHLYFYWYRQILGQKVEFLVSFYNNEISEKSEIFDDQFSVERPDGSNFTLKIRSTKLEDSAMYFCASTSGIGYTFGSGTRLTVV.

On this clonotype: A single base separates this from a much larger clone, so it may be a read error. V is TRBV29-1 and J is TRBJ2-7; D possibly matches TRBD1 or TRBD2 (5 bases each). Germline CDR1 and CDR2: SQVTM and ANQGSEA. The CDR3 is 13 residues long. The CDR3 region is CSVVRSSWGEQHF. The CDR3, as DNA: TGCAGCGTTGTGAGATCTAGCTGGGGCGAGCAGCACTTC.

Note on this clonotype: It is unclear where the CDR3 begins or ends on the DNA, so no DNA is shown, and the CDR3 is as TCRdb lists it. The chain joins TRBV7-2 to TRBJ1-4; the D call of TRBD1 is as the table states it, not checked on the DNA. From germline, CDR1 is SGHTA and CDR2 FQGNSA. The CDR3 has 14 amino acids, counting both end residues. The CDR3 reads CASSLGQGMKNCFF.

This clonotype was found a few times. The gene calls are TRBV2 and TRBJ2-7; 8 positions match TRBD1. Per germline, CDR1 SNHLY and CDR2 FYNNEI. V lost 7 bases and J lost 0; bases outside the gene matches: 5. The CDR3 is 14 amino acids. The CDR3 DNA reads TGTGCCAGCAAAGGACAGGGCCGCTCCTACGAGCAGTACTTC. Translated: CASKGQGRSYEQYF. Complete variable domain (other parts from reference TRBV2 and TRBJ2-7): EPEVTQTPSHQVTQMGQEVILRCVPISNHLYFYWYRQILGQKVEFLVSFYNNEISEKSEIFDDQFSVERPDGSNFTLKIRSTKLEDSAMYFCASKGQGRSYEQYFGPGTRLTVT.

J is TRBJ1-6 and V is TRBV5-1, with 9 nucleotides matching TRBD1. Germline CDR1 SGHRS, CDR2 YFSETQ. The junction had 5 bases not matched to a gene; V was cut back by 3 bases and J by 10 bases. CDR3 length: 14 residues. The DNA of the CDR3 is TGCGCCAGCAGCTGGAAGACAGGGGGATCACCCCTCCACTTT. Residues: CASSWKTGGSPLHF.

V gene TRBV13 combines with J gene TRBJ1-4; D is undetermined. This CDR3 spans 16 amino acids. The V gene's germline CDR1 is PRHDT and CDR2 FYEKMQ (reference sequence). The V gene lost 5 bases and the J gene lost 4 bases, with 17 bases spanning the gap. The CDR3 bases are TGTGCCAGCAGCCGGGGATCCGCGGGCGGTAATGAAAAACTGTTTTTT. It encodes CASSRGSAGGNEKLFF.

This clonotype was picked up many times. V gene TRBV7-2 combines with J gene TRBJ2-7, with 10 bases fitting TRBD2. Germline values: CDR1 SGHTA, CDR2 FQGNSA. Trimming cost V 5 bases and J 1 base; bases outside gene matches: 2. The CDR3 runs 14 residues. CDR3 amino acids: CASSMGLASYEQYF. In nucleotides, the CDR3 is TGTGCCAGCAGCATGGGACTAGCGTCCTACGAGCAGTACTTC.

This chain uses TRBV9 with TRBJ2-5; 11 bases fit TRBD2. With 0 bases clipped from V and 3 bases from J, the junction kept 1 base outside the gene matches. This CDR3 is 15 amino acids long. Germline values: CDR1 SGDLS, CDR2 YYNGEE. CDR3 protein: CASSVAGLAEETQYF. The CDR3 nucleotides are TGTGCCAGCAGCGTAGCGGGACTAGCGGAAGAGACCCAGTACTTC. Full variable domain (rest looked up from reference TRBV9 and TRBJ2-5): DSGVTQTPKHLITATGQRVTLRCSPRSGDLSVYWYQQSLDQGLQFLIQYYNGEERAKGNILERFSAQQFPDLHSELNLSSLELGDSALYFCASSVAGLAEETQYFGPGTRLLVL.

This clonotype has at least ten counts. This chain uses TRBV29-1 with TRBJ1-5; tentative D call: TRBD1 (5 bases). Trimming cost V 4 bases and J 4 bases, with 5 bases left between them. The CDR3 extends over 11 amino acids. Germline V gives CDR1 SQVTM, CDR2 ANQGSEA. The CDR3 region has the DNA TGCAGCGTTGGGGGGAATCAGCCCCAGCATTTT. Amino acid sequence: CSVGGNQPQHF. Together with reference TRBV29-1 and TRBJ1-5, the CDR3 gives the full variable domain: SAVISQKPSRDICQRGTSLTIQCQVDSQVTMMFWYRQQPGQSLTLIATANQGSEATYESGFVIDKFPISRPNLTFSTLTVSNMSPEDSSIYLCSVGGNQPQHFGDGTRLSIL.

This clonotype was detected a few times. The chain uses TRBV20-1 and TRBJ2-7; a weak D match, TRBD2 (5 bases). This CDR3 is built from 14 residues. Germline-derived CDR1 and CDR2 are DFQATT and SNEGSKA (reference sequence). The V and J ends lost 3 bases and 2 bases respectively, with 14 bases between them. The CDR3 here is CSARIPAEAYEQYF. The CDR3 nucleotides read TGCAGTGCTAGGATTCCAGCGGAAGCCTACGAGCAGTACTTC.

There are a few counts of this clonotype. The CDR3 region has the DNA TGTGCCAGCAGTTCCCGGACAGGGCGCGAAAAACTGTTTTTT. It encodes CASSSRTGREKLFF. The rearrangement links TRBV12-3 or TRBV12-4 to TRBJ1-4; 8 bases are shared with TRBD1. The CDR3 extends over 14 amino acids. After removal of 4 bases from V and 8 bases from J, the junction contained 6 bases not matched to a gene.

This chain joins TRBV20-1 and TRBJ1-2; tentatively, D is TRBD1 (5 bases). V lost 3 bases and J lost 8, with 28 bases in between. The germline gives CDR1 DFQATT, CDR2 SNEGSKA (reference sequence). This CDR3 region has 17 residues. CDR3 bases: TGCAGTGCTAGCGCCGCTCTAGCGGGACGGTCCACCGGGGGCTACACCTTC. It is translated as CSASAALAGRSTGGYTF.

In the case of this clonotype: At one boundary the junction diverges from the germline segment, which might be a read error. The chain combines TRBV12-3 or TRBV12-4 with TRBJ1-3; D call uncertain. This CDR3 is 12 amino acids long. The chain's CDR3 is CASSPSGLQSHF. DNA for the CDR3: TGTGCCAGCAGTCCCAGCGGGTTACAAAGCCATTTT.

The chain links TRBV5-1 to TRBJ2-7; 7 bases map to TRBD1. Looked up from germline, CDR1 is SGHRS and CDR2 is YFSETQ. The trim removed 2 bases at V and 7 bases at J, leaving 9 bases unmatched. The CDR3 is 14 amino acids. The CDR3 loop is CASSFTGQSLEQYF. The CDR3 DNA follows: TGCGCCAGCAGCTTTACGGGACAGAGTTTAGAGCAGTACTTC. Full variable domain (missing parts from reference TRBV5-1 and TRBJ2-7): KAGVTQTPRYLIKTRGQQVTLSCSPISGHRSVSWYQQTPGQGLQFLFEYFSETQRNKGNFPGRFSGRQFSNSRSEMNVSTLELGDSALYLCASSFTGQSLEQYFGPGTRLTVT.

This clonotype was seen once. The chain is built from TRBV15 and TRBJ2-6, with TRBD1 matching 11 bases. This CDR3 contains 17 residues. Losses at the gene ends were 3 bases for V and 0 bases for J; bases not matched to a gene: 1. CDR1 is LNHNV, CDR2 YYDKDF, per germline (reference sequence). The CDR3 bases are TGTGCCACCAGCAGGGGACAGGGGGGCTCTGGGGCCAACGTCCTGACTTTC. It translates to CATSRGQGGSGANVLTF.

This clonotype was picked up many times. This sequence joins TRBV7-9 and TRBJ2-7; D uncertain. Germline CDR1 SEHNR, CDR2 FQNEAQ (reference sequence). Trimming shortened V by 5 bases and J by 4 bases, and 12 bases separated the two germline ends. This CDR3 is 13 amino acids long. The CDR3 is CASSPGEGYEQYF. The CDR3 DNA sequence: TGTGCCAGCAGCCCGGGCGAAGGGTACGAGCAGTACTTC.

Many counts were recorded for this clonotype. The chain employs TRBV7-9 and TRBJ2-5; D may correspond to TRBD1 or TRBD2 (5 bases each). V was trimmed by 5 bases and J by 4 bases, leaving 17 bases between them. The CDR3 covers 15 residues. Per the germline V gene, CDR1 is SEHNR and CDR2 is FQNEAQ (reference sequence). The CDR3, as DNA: TGTGCCAGCAGCACTCGGGACCGGACGGGAGAGACCCAGTACTTC. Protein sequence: CASSTRDRTGETQYF.

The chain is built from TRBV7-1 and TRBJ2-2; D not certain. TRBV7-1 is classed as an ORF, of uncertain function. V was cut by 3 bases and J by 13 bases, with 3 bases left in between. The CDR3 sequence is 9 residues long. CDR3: CASSSGLFF. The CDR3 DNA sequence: TGTGCCAGCAGCTCGGGGCTGTTTTTT.

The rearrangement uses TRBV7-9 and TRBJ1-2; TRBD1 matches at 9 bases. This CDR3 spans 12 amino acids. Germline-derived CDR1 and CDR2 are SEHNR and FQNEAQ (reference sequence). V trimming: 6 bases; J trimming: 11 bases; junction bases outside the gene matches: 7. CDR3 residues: CASSEVQGAYTF. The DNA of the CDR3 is TGTGCCAGCAGTGAGGTACAGGGGGCTTACACCTTC.

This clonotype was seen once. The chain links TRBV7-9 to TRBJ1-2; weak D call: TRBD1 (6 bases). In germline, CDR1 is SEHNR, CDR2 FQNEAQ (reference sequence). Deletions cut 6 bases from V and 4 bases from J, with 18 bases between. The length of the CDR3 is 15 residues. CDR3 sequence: CASSGGAGSPYGYTF. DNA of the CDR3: TGTGCCAGCAGTGGGGGGGCGGGGTCCCCCTATGGCTACACCTTC.

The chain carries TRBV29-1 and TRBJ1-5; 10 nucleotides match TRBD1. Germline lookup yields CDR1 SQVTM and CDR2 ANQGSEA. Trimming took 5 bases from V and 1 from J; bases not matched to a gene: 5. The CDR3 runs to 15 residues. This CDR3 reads CSVSPGQGSNQPQHF. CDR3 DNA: TGCAGCGTTTCCCCGGGACAGGGGAGCAATCAGCCCCAGCATTTT.

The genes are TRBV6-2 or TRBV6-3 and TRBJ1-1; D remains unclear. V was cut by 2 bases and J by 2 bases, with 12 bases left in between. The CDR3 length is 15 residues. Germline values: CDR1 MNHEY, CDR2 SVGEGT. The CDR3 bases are TGTGCCAGCAGTTACCAGCGGACGGATAACACTGAAGCTTTCTTT. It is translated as CASSYQRTDNTEAFF.

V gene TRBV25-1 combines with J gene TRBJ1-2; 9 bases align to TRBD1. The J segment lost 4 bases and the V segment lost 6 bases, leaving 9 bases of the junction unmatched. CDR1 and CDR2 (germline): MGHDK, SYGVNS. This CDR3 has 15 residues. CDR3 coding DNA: TGTGCCAGCAGCCCAAGGGGACAGGGCCGCTATGGCTACACCTTC. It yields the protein CASSPRGQGRYGYTF.

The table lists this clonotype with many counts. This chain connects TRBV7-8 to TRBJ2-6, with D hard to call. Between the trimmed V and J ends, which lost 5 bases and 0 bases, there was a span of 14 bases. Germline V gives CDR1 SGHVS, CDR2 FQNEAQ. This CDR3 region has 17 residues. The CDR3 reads CASSPSYRSSGANVLTF. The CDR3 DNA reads TGTGCCAGCAGCCCGTCATACCGGAGCTCTGGGGCCAACGTCCTGACTTTC. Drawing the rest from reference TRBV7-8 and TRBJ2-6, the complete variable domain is GAGVSQSPRYKVAKRGQDVALRCDPISGHVSLFWYQQALGQGPEFLTYFQNEAQLDKSGLPSDRFFAERPEGSVSTLKIQRTQQEDSAVYLCASSPSYRSSGANVLTFGAGSRLTVL.

CDR3 nucleotides: TGTGCCAGCAGGTCACAGGACATACAAGAGACCCAGTACTTC. It yields the protein CASRSQDIQETQYF. J is TRBJ2-5 and V is TRBV6-6, with TRBD1 as a possible D gene (5 bases). CDR1 is MNHNY and CDR2 is SVGAGI in the germline V gene (reference sequence). Trimming took off 6 bases at V and 2 bases at J, with 13 bases between the two ends. The CDR3 is made up of 14 amino acids.

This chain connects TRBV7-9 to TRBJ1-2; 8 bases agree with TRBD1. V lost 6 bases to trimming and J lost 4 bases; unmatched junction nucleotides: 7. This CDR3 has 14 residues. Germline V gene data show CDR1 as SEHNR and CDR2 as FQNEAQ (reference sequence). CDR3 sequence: CASSPTGDGYGYTF. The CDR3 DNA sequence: TGTGCCAGCAGTCCGACAGGGGACGGCTATGGCTACACCTTC.

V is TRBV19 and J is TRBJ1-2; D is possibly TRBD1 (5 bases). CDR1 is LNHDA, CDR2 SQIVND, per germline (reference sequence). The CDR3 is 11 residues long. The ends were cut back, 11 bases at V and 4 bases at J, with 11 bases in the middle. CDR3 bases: TGTGCCTGGAGTGACAGCTATGGCTACACCTTC. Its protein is CAWSDSYGYTF.